This TCR beta chain emerged from a study of blood T cell repertoires in COVID-19. Study information: Sample material is recorded as cDNA or gDNA derived from T cells, B-cell-depleted T cells, or PBMCs.

Profiled with immunoSEQ multiplex PCR; TCRdb holds only in-frame clones, not every one. The profile covers around 150,000 clones, with roughly 84% appearing a single time and less than 9% taken by the ten largest. With 6 bases removed from V and 5 bases from J, the gap between germline ends came to 10 bases. Germline loops: CDR1 SGHTA, CDR2 FQGNSA. The CDR3 length is 12 residues. What was sequenced was peripheral blood. The gene calls are TRBV7-2 and TRBJ1-2; D ambiguous. The TCR comes from a man younger than 45 with COVID-19, enrolled during active disease. Written as DNA, the CDR3 is TGTGCCAGCAGAGAAGAGGCATATGGCTACACCTTC. The encoded protein is CASREEAYGYTF.